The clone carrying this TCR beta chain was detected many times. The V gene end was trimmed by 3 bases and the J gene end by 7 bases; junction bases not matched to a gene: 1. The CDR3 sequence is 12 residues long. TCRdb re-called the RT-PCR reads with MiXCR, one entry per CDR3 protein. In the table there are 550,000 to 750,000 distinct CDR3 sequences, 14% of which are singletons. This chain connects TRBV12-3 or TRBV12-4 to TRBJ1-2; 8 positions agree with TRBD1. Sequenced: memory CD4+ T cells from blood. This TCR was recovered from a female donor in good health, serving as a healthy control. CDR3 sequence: CASSLTGVGYTF. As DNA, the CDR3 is TGTGCCAGCAGTTTGACAGGGGTTGGCTACACCTTC.